This T cell receptor beta chain appears in the sequencing data of a study of T cell responses to AZD1222 COVID-19 vaccine. On the study more broadly: Pooling of second doses given at about 4 or about 12 weeks was done.

Sequencing used immunoSEQ multiplex PCR; TCRdb keeps in-frame clones, though not all of them. The table includes 120,000 to 150,000 clones, approximately 89% detected once. This CDR3 is built from 17 residues. Germline values: CDR1 SEHNR, CDR2 FQNEAQ (reference sequence). V lost 3 bases and J lost 5, with 19 bases in between. This specimen was peripheral blood, taken on day 0 of AZD1222 vaccination. The sequence was obtained from an adult in good health. The chain is built from TRBV7-9 and TRBJ2-2; D may match TRBD1 or TRBD2 (5 bases each). CDR3 nucleotides: TGTGCCAGCAGCTTTTATTGGGGACGGAGTGTAACCGGGGAGCTGTTTTTT. It encodes CASSFYWGRSVTGELFF.